This T cell receptor (beta chain) was found in a study of T-cell memory formation after mild COVID-19. Study background: The two donors had largely donor-specific TCR clusters. Study outcomes and limitations: Several responding clones turned up in pre-infection memory, indicating that cross-reactive memory may have taken part. Contracting clones from day 15 to 85 showed balanced CD4/CD8; later expanders favored CD4+.

This clonotype was counted a few times. Its target is not known. Constant-segment primers were used for 5'RACE, and the resulting TCR alpha and TCR beta cDNA libraries carried sample barcodes and UMIs. TCRdb reanalysed the 5' RACE reads using MiXCR and keeps one entry per CDR3 protein. The table has about 180,000 distinct CDR3 sequences, 16% seen once; the top ten hold approximately 2.2%. CDR3 length equals 14 residues. Germline CDR1 and CDR2: SGHDT and YYEEEE. The ends were cut back, 4 bases at V and 5 bases at J, with 15 bases in the middle. This chain links TRBV5-6 with TRBJ2-5; weak D call: TRBD2 (7 bases). The receptor comes from an adult woman who had mild COVID-19 (a few samples of this study predate the infection). Cell type and time point are not known. Sample: PBMCs or a T cell subset sorted from them (not recorded which). CDR3 sequence (DNA): TGTGCCAGCAGCCCGGGGGGCGCCAAGGAGACCCAGTACTTC. This sequence encodes CASSPGGAKETQYF.